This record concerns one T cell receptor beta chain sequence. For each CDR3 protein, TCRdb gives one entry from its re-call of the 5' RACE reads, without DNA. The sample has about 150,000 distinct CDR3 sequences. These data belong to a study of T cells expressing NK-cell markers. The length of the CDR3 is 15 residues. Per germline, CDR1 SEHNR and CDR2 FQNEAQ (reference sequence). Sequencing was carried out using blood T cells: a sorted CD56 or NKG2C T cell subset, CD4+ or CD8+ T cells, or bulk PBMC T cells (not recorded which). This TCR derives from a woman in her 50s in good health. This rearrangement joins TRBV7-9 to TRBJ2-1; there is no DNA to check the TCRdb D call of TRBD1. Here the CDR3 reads CASSSLGDSYNEQFF.